The table lists the clone carrying this T cell receptor (beta chain) with a count of one. Authors' processing steps: Sequence data from immunoSEQ were junction-only and lacked quality scores; consequently, filtering differed. The data were produced by immunoSEQ multiplex PCR, yet TCRdb's version contains in-frame clones alone and is incomplete. The V and J calls and clone size come from that table; D and trimming were worked out from the DNA. Of some 2 million clones listed, roughly 94% were seen once; the top ten hold 0.1% to 0.15%. Those who donated were healthy HIV-negative adults, with no recent acute infections or vaccinations reported. The donors were all Caucasian adults (living in Nashville, Tennessee). The sample belongs to a study of shared clonotypes between healthy human individuals. The overall study: Researchers assigned three CD4 naive, three CD4 memory, two CD8 naive and one CD8 memory plate to each donor.

Material for sequencing was naive CD4+ T cells sorted from blood. Stated subset: CD45RA+ positively selected. This receptor was taken from a man aged 18 to 35 in good health.

CDR3 in amino acids: CASAPRDIVTKAFF. CDR3 coding DNA: TGTGCCAGCGCTCCACGGGACATAGTTACTAAAGCTTTCTTT. The rearrangement uses TRBV25-1 and TRBJ1-1; TRBD1 might be the D (6 bases). The germline V gene encodes CDR1 MGHDK and CDR2 SYGVNS. Trimming removed 8 bases at V and 9 bases at J, with 22 bases between. The CDR3 spans 14 residues.